The next 19 T cell receptor beta chains were all read from a single sample in a study of T-cell reconstitution after alpha-beta-depleted transplantation in children. Preparation of the TCRbeta library used unique molecular identifiers. Each CDR3 protein is one row after TCRdb ran MiXCR on the PCR reads. The sample shows about 640,000 distinct CDR3 sequences, approximately 16% of them seen only once. The sequences come from PBMCs from the stem cell graft donor, collected from the stem cell graft. All receptors come from a human donor who donated a stem cell graft to a child with acute myeloid leukemia.

The chain joins TRBV5-1 to TRBJ1-2; D is unclear. Trimming removed 0 bases from V and 8 bases from J, with 14 bases in between. This CDR3 spans 14 amino acids. Germline-derived CDR1 and CDR2 are SGHRS and YFSETQ. The CDR3 DNA is TGCGCCAGCAGCTTGGAGGACCCGGTCGGCGGCTACACCTTC. Translation: CASSLEDPVGGYTF.

For this clonotype: A clone one base away is much larger, so this may be a read error. The CDR3 does not end in the conserved phenylalanine or tryptophan, so this is likely a read error. The V call is TRBV20-1, the J call TRBJ2-5; TRBD1 agrees at 9 bases. J was trimmed by 5 bases and V by 5 bases; bases with no gene match: 6. The CDR3 runs to 13 residues. Germline V gives CDR1 DFQATT, CDR2 SNEGSKA (reference sequence). CDR3: CSARPGTGETQYI. Here the CDR3 DNA reads TGCAGTGCTCGGCCAGGGACAGGGGAGACCCAGTACATC.

This clonotype has more than one count but fewer than ten. The chain uses TRBV14 and TRBJ2-7; D gene unclear. Deletions cut 0 bases from V and 8 bases from J, with 5 bases between. Germline V gene lookup returns CDR1 SGHDN and CDR2 FVKESK. This CDR3 has 11 residues. The CDR3 nucleotides read TGTGCCAGCAGCCAAGAAGGGCAGCAGTACGTC. Encoded protein: CASSQEGQQYV.

This clonotype appeared a few times. The genes are TRBV10-3 and TRBJ2-7; 12 bases are a match to TRBD2. V shed 2 bases and J 7 bases; nucleotides not matched to a gene: 15. Looked up from germline, CDR1 is ENHRY and CDR2 is SYGVKD. The CDR3 runs to 18 residues. The CDR3 DNA reads TGTGCCATCAGTGAGAGACCGCTAGCGGGGGGGCCCCCGGTTGAGCAGTACGTC. Amino acids: CAISERPLAGGPPVEQYV.

The sample holds many counts of this clonotype. The V gene is TRBV5-5, the J gene TRBJ2-5, with D unresolved. V was clipped by 2 bases and J by 2 bases, with 10 bases between them. This CDR3 is 14 amino acids long. Germline V gene lookup returns CDR1 SGHKS and CDR2 YYEKEE (reference sequence). The CDR3 spells CASSFTKSQETQYF. CDR3 coding DNA: TGTGCCAGCAGCTTCACAAAGTCTCAAGAGACCCAGTACTTC.

Only a few counts were recorded for this clonotype. Its ends do not fully match the called genes, so a read error is possible. V is TRBV6-1 and J is TRBJ2-5; D is tentatively TRBD1 or TRBD2 (5 bases each). Per germline, CDR1 MNHNS and CDR2 SASEGT. The CDR3 has 15 residues. DNA of the CDR3: TGTGCCAGCAGAGAGGGGAGAGCGAGTCAAGTGACCCAGTACTTC. Translation: CASREGRASQVTQYF.

The chain joins TRBV29-1 to TRBJ2-5, with 11 bases matching TRBD2. The CDR3 runs to 14 residues. Germline CDR1 reads SQVTM; CDR2 reads ANQGSEA. Unmatched junction bases numbered 0, after V lost 1 base and J lost 2 bases. The CDR3 region has the DNA TGCAGCGTTGAAGTAGCGGGGGGGCAAGAGACCCAGTACTTC. This sequence encodes CSVEVAGGQETQYF.

This clonotype has at least ten counts. The rearrangement links TRBV7-2 to TRBJ2-3; D may correspond to TRBD1 or TRBD2 (5 bases each). Trimming stripped 5 bases from V and 0 bases from J, with 9 bases between. This CDR3 has 14 residues. The V gene's germline CDR1 is SGHTA and CDR2 FQGNSA. The CDR3 region has the DNA TGTGCCAGCAGCCGGGACCAAAGCACAGATACGCAGTATTTT. Its translation: CASSRDQSTDTQYF.

This sequence joins TRBV29-1 and TRBJ2-6, with a possible D match to TRBD1 (6 bases). Germline CDR1 SQVTM, CDR2 ANQGSEA. CDR3 length equals 14 residues. The ends were cut back, 6 bases at V and 0 bases at J, with 9 bases in the middle. CDR3 DNA sequence: TGCAGCGTGGGGGACAACTCTGGGGCCAACGTCCTGACTTTC. Amino acids: CSVGDNSGANVLTF.

This clonotype was seen repeatedly, ten times or more. This rearrangement joins TRBV15 to TRBJ2-7; D is uncertain. The CDR3 spans 12 residues. With 3 bases removed from V and 3 bases from J, the gap between germline ends came to 6 bases. The germline CDR1 and CDR2 sequences are LNHNV and YYDKDF (reference sequence). This CDR3 reads CATSSGYYEQYV. The CDR3 coding sequence is TGTGCCACCAGCAGTGGATACTACGAGCAGTACGTC.

As concerns this clonotype: The missing conserved phenylalanine or tryptophan at the end of this CDR3 makes a read error likely. The DNA is omitted, as the CDR3 cannot be located on it reliably, and the CDR3 follows TCRdb's listing. V gene TRBV15 combines with J gene TRBJ2-3; the DNA was not compared with TRBD2, the D call given in the table. Ends included, the CDR3 has 12 residues. Looked up from germline, CDR1 is LNHNV and CDR2 is YYDKDF (reference sequence). The CDR3 loop reads CATSGPASGAQL.

This clonotype was counted a few times. The V call is TRBV20-1, the J call TRBJ1-6, with D maybe TRBD1 (5 bases). The CDR3 length is 15 residues. V was clipped by 1 base and J by 8 bases, with 15 bases between them. Germline lookup yields CDR1 DFQATT and CDR2 SNEGSKA (reference sequence). CDR3 in DNA: TGCAGTGCTAGAGGCGGGACGGGCGGCTATTCACCCCTCCACTTT. Encoded protein: CSARGGTGGYSPLHF.

The chain links TRBV6-1 to TRBJ1-5, with D uncertain. The V gene's germline CDR1 is MNHNS and CDR2 SASEGT. CDR3 length equals 13 residues. Trimming removed 3 bases from V and 1 base from J, with 4 bases in between. CDR3 DNA: TGTGCCAGCAGTGACAGGAGCAATCAGCCCCAGCATTTT. Translation: CASSDRSNQPQHF.

At least ten counts were recorded for this clonotype. V is TRBV10-3 and J is TRBJ2-7; no definite D call. The CDR3 runs 13 residues. The V end lost 8 bases, the J end lost 0 bases, and 11 bases lay between the germline ends. Germline V gene data show CDR1 as ENHRY and CDR2 as SYGVKD. The CDR3 bases are TGTGCCATCTCGAACCCCCTCTCCTACGAGCAGTACTTC. This codes for CAISNPLSYEQYF.

The chain is built from TRBV6-1 and TRBJ2-7, with 8 bases identical to TRBD2. The CDR3 has 17 amino acids. The ends lost 5 bases at V and 0 bases at J; junction bases unmatched: 12. Per germline, CDR1 MNHNS and CDR2 SASEGT. The CDR3 loop reads CASSKSVERGSSYEQYV. CDR3 DNA sequence: TGTGCCAGCAGTAAAAGCGTTGAGCGGGGGAGCTCCTACGAGCAGTACGTC.

This clonotype was seen repeatedly, ten times or more. The chain links TRBV29-1 to TRBJ1-2; D perhaps matches TRBD1 (6 bases). Germline values: CDR1 SQVTM, CDR2 ANQGSEA. This CDR3 region has 11 residues. With 6 bases removed from V and 4 bases from J, the gap between germline ends came to 9 bases. The CDR3 spells CSVTQGYGYTF. CDR3 DNA: TGCAGCGTGACACAGGGCTATGGCTACACCTTC.

J is TRBJ1-1 and V is TRBV7-9; D is ambiguous. Looked up from germline, CDR1 is SEHNR and CDR2 is FQNEAQ (reference sequence). The CDR3 length is 13 residues. V was shortened by 4 bases and J by 4 bases, with 10 bases between the two germline ends. The CDR3 bases are TGTGCCAGCAGCTCACCAGGCTCCACTGAAGCTTTCTTT. As protein: CASSSPGSTEAFF.

The V gene is TRBV7-2, the J gene TRBJ2-5, with D possibly being TRBD2 (7 bases). V lost 3 bases and J lost 5, with 13 bases in between. Germline CDR1 and CDR2: SGHTA and FQGNSA. The CDR3 extends over 14 amino acids. This CDR3 reads CASSFYGGGETQYF. The CDR3 nucleotides are TGTGCCAGCAGCTTTTATGGGGGGGGCGAGACCCAGTACTTC.

This clonotype was counted only a few times. The junction shows a germline mismatch at one end, possibly a read error. J is TRBJ1-1 and V is TRBV7-3; D uncertain. Germline CDR1 SGHTA, CDR2 FQGTGA. There are 13 residues in the CDR3. CDR3 protein: CASSITLNTEAFF. The DNA of the CDR3 is TGTGCCAGCAGCATAACTTTGAACACTGAAGCTTTCTTT.